The TCR beta chain under discussion was sequenced for a study of T cell repertoires in cytomegalovirus infection. Study summary: An indication of both CMV infection and matching HLA type came from public TCR beta signatures.

Study outcomes and limitations: Frequencies of public TCR beta families were cumulated, and this identified carriers of CMV plus the relevant HLA. HLA-C-restricted CMV-specific TCR beta clonotypes prevailed in the ex vivo response.

The CDR3 extends over 16 amino acids. The germline V gene encodes CDR1 DFQATT and CDR2 SNEGSKA (reference sequence). V dropped 5 bases and J dropped 0 bases, with 17 bases sitting between them. TCRdb re-analysed the reads in MiXCR, keeping a single row per CDR3 protein. The sample has about 260,000 distinct CDR3 sequences; roughly 15% are singletons. This clonotype occurred a few times. Its antigen is undetermined. This receptor was taken from a human donor in good health (CMV status not recorded). Some clones in this sample may be carry-over from other donors' samples. V usage is TRBV20-1 and J usage is TRBJ1-5; D possibly corresponds to TRBD1 (5 bases). Sequenced material: PBMCs. The CDR3 DNA reads as TGCAGTGCTTGGACATTGGGAGGTTATAGCAATCAGCCCCAGCATTTT. Translated, it gives CSAWTLGGYSNQPQHF.